This TCR beta chain is from a study of blood T cell repertoires in COVID-19. Across the whole study: Acute-phase and convalescent COVID-19 samples originated in the United States, Italy and Spain. PBMCs, B-cell-depleted T cells, or T cells were the source of the cDNA or gDNA that made up the material.

The germline CDR1 and CDR2 sequences are MGHRA and YSYEKL. Deletions cut 1 base from V and 10 bases from J, with 25 bases between. The CDR3 runs 17 residues. Study processing details: Reference gene primer amplification yielded estimated nucleated cell counts. Repertoires were generated with immunoSEQ multiplex PCR, while TCRdb's copy carries only in-frame clones and drops some. That table is the source of V, J and clone size, and D and trimming were worked out from the DNA. Of 200,000 to 250,000 clones in the sample, around 80% were seen once. This clone was recorded only once. This clonotype originated in a woman aged 70-85 years with acute or convalescent COVID-19. The V and J genes are TRBV4-1 and TRBJ1-1; D ambiguous. Sequenced material: peripheral blood. CDR3 protein: CASSQVWAPPLSVGAFF. CDR3 DNA: TGCGCCAGCAGCCAAGTCTGGGCCCCCCCCCTTAGCGTAGGAGCTTTCTTT.